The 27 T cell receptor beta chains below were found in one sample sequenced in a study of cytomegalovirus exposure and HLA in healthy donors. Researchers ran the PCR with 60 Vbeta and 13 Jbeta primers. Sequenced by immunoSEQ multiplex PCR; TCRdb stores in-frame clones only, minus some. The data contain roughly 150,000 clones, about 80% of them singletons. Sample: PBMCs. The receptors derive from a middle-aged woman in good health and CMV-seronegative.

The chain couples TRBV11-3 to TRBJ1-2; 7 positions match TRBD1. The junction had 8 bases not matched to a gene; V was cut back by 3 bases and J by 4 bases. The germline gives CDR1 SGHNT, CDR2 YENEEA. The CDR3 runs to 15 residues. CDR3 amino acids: CASSLEGAQIYGYTF. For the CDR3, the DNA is TGTGCCAGCAGCTTGGAGGGGGCTCAGATCTATGGCTACACCTTC.

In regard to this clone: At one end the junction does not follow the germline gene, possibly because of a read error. The CDR3 protein is CASRPGGSLGANGLTF. CDR3 nucleotides: TGTGCCAGTAGGCCAGGGGGCTCTCTGGGGGCCAACGGCCTGACTTTC. This chain joins TRBV19 and TRBJ2-6; TRBD1 matches 8 bases. The germline CDR1 and CDR2 sequences are LNHDA and SQIVND (reference sequence). The length of the CDR3 is 16 residues.

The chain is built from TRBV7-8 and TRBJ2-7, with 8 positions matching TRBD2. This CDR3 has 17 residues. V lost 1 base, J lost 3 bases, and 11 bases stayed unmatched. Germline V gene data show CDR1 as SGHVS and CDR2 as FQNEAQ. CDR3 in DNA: TGTGCCAGCAGCTTAGTTTCGGGGAGCGGGGGTATCTACGAGCAGTACTTC. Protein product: CASSLVSGSGGIYEQYF.

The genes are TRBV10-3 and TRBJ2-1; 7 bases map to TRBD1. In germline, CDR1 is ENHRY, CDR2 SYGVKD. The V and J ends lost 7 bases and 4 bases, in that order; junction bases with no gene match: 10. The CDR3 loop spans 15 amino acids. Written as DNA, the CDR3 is TGTGCCATCACCGAACGGGACAGAGGTTACAATGAGCAGTTCTTC. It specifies CAITERDRGYNEQFF.

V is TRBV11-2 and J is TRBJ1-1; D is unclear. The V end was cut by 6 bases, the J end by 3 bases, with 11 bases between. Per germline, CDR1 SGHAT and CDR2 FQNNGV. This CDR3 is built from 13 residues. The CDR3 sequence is CASSSQVYTEAFF. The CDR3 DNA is TGTGCCAGCAGTTCGCAGGTATACACTGAAGCTTTCTTT.

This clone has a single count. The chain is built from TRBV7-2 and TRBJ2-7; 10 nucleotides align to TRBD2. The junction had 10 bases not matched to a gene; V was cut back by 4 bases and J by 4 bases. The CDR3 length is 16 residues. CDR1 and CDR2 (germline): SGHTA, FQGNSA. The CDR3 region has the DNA TGTGCCAGCAGCTCCAGCTGGGCTAGCGGGAGTTACGAGCAGTACTTC. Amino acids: CASSSSWASGSYEQYF.

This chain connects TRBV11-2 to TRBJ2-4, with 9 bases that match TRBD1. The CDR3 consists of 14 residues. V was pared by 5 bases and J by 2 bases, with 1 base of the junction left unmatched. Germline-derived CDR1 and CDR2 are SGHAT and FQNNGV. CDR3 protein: CASSHRGPKNIQYF. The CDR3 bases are TGTGCCAGCAGCCACAGGGGGCCCAAAAACATTCAGTACTTC.

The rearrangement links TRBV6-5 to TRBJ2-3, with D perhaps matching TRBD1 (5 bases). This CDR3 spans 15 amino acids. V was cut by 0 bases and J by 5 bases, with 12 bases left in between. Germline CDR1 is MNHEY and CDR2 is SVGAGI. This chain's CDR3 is CASSYSAGQGDTQYF. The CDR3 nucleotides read TGTGCCAGCAGTTACTCAGCAGGGCAGGGAGATACGCAGTATTTT.

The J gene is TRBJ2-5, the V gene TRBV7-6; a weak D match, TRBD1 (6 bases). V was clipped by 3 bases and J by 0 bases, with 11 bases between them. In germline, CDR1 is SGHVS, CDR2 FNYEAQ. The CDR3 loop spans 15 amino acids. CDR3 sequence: CASSFGQTYQETQYF. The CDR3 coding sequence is TGTGCCAGCAGCTTTGGACAGACGTACCAAGAGACCCAGTACTTC.

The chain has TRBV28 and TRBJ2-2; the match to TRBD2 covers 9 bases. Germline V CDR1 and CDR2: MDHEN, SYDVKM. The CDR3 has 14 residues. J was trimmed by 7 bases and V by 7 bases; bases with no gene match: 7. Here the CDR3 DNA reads TGTGCCAGCAAGGAGCGGGAGGTTGTCGGGGAGCTGTTTTTT. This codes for CASKEREVVGELFF.

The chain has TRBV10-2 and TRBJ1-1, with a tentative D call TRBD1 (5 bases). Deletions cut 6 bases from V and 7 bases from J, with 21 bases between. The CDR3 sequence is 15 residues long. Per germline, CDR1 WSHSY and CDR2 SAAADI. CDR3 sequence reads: CASRGTAGPWFEAFF. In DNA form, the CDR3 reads TGCGCCAGCAGGGGCACGGCGGGGCCCTGGTTTGAAGCTTTCTTT.

CDR3 in amino acids: CASSKWGGEEDF. Here the CDR3 DNA reads TGTGCCAGCAGCAAATGGGGCGGGGAGGAGGACTTC. J is TRBJ2-7 and V is TRBV21-1; TRBD2, the table's D call, was not compared with the DNA. TRBV21-1 constitutes a pseudogene. CDR3 length: 12 residues.

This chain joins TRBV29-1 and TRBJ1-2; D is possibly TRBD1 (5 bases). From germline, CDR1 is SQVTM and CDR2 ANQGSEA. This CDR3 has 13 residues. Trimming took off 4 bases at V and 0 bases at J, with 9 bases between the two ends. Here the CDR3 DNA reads TGCAGCGTTGGCGGGACGGCTAACTATGGCTACACCTTC. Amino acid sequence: CSVGGTANYGYTF.

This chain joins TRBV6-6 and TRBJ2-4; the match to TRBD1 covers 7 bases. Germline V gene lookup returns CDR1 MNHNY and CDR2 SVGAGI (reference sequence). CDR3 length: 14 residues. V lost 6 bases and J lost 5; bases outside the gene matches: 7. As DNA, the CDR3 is TGTGCCAGCAGAACCGGGGACAGTCAAAACATTCAGTACTTC. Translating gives CASRTGDSQNIQYF.

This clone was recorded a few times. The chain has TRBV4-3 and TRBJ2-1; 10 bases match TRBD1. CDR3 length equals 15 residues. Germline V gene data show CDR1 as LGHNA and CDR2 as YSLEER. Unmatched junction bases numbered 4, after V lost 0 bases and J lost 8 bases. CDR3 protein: CASSQEGTGEDEQFF. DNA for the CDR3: TGCGCCAGCAGCCAAGAAGGGACAGGGGAGGATGAGCAGTTCTTC.

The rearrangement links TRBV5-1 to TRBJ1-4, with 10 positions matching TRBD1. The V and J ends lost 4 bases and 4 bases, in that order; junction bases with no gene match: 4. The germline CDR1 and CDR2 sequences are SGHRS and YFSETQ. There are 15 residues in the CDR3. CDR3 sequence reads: CASSPGTGDNEKLFF. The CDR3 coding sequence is TGCGCCAGCAGCCCCGGGACAGGGGATAATGAAAAACTGTTTTTT.

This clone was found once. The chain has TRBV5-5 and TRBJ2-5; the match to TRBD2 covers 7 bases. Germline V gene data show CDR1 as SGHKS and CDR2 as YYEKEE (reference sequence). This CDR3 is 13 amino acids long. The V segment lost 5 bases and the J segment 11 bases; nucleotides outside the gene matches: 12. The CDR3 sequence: CASSTSEGYGQYF. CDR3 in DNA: TGTGCCAGCAGTACTAGCGAGGGGTACGGGCAGTACTTC.

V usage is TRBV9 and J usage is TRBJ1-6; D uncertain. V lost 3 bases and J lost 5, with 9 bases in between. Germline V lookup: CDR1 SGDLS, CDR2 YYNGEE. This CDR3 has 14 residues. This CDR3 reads CASSATRDNSPLHF. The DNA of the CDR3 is TGTGCCAGCAGCGCTACCCGAGATAATTCACCCCTCCACTTT.

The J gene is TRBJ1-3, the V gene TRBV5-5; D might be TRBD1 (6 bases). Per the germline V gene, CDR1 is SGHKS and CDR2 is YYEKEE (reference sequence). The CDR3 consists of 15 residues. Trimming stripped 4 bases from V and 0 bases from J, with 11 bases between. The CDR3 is CASSPDRTSGNTIYF. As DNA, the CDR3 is TGTGCCAGCAGCCCAGACAGGACCTCTGGAAACACCATATATTTT.

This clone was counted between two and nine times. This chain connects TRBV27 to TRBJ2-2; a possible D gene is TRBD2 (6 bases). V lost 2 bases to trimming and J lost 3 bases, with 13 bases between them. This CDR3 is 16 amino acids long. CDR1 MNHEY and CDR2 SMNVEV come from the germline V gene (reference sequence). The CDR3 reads CASSLSGGPYTGELFF. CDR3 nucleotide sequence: TGTGCCAGCAGTTTAAGTGGAGGGCCTTACACCGGGGAGCTGTTTTTT.

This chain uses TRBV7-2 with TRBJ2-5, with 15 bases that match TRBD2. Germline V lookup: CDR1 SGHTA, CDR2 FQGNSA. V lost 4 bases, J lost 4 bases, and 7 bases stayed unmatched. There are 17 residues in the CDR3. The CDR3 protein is CASSWGLAGGVRETQYF. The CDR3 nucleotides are TGTGCCAGCAGCTGGGGACTAGCGGGGGGTGTTCGAGAGACCCAGTACTTC.

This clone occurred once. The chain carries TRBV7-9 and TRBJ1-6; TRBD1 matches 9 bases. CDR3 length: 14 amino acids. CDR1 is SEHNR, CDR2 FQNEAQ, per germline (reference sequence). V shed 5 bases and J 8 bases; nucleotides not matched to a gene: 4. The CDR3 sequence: CASSRTGDDSPLHF. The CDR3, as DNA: TGTGCCAGCAGCCGGACAGGGGACGATTCACCCCTCCACTTT.

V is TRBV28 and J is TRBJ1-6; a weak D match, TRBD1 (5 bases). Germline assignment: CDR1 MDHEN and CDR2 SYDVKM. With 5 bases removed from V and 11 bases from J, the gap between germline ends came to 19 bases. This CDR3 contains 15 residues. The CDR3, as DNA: TGTGCCAGCAGTCCCAATCCTGCGGGGGATACACCCCTCCACTTT. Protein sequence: CASSPNPAGDTPLHF.

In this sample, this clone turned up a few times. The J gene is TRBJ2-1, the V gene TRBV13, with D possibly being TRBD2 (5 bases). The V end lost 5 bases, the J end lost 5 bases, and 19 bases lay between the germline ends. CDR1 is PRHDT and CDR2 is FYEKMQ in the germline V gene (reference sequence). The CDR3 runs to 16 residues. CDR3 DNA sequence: TGTGCCAGCAGCACCGGACGACTAATTAGACACAATGAGCAGTTCTTC. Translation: CASSTGRLIRHNEQFF.

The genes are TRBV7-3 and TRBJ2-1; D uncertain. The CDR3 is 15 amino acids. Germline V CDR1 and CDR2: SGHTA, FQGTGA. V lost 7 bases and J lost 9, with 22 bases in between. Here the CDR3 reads CASTKGPSRFGEQFF. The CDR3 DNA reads TGTGCCAGCACCAAAGGCCCTAGTCGGTTCGGTGAGCAGTTCTTC.

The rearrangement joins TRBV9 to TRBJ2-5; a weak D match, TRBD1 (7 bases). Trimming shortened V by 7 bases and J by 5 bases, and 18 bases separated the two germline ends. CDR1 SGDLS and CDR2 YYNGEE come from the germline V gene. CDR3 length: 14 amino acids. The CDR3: CASGDSPGVETQYF. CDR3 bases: TGTGCCAGCGGGGACAGCCCGGGGGTGGAGACCCAGTACTTC.

CDR3 region: CASSELLAESYEQYF. The CDR3 DNA sequence: TGTGCCAGCAGTGAACTCCTAGCGGAGAGCTACGAGCAGTACTTC. The gene calls are TRBV2 and TRBJ2-7; 7 bases align to TRBD2. The CDR3 runs to 15 residues. Germline loops: CDR1 SNHLY, CDR2 FYNNEI. With V trimmed by 2 bases and J by 3 bases, 7 bases remained unmatched.